The rows below give T cell receptor beta chains drawn from one sample of a study of blood T cell repertoires in COVID-19. TCRdb keeps only in-frame clones here, not all; method: immunoSEQ multiplex PCR. In the table there are around 54,000 clones, 90% of which are singletons. Sequences were obtained from peripheral blood. Receptors were obtained from a human donor in a cohort sampled during active COVID-19. CDR3s include the opening cysteine and the closing phenylalanine or tryptophan. D genes are given only for firm matches. Expanded clones get a size class; other rows say once, few or many, or leave the size out.

18 | . | TRBJ2-6 | TRBD1 | TRBV27 | CASSGRDRGGAGANVLTF | TGTGCCAGCAGTGGCCGGGACAGGGGCGGTGCGGGGGCCAACGTCCTGACTTTC
13 | . | TRBJ2-2 | . | TRBV9 | CASSVLVAGELFF | TGTGCCAGCAGCGTCCTAGTGGCCGGGGAGCTGTTTTTT
19 | . | TRBJ2-1 | TRBD2 | TRBV20-1 | CSASAIPSSREGLSNEQFF | TGCAGTGCTAGTGCCATTCCTTCTTCTCGGGAGGGCCTCTCCAATGAGCAGTTCTTC
16 | . | TRBJ2-7 | TRBD2 | TRBV2 | CASSRSGRAFSYEQYF | TGTGCCAGCAGCCGTAGCGGGAGGGCCTTCTCCTACGAGCAGTACTTC
16 | . | TRBJ2-1 | TRBD1 | TRBV11-2 | CASSFRGTGSGNEQFF | TGTGCCAGCAGCTTCCGAGGGACAGGGAGTGGGAATGAGCAGTTCTTC
15 | . | TRBJ2-7 | TRBD2 | TRBV4-1 | CASSQDGLAVYEQYF | TGCGCCAGCAGCCAAGACGGACTAGCCGTGTACGAGCAGTACTTC
17 | . | TRBJ2-5 | TRBD2 | TRBV11-2 | CASSARRAPSGQETQYF | TGTGCCAGCAGCGCTCGAAGAGCCCCTAGCGGGCAAGAGACCCAGTACTTC
16 | . | TRBJ2-2 | . | TRBV9 | CASSGGHSKVTGELFF | TGTGCCAGCAGCGGCGGACATTCTAAGGTCACCGGGGAGCTGTTTTTT
12 | . | TRBJ1-1 | . | TRBV12-3/TRBV12-4 | CASSAGLVEAFF | TGTGCCAGCAGTGCAGGGTTGGTGGAGGCTTTCTTT
16 | once | TRBJ1-5 | TRBD1 | TRBV23-1 | CASSHPRTGGHQPQHF | TGCGCCAGCAGTCACCCCCGGACAGGGGGCCATCAGCCCCAGCATTTT
15 | once | TRBJ2-1 | TRBD1 | TRBV27 | CASSAGGPPPNEQFF | TGTGCCAGCAGTGCAGGGGGACCCCCCCCCAATGAGCAGTTCTTC
14 | . | TRBJ1-2 | . | TRBV5-1 | CASRSGVYDYGYTF | TGCGCCAGCCGGTCAGGGGTTTATGACTATGGCTACACCTTC
15 | . | TRBJ2-5 | . | TRBV11-2 | CASSPLNRGLETQYF | TGTGCCAGCAGCCCCCTTAATAGGGGATTGGAGACCCAGTACTTC
16 | . | TRBJ2-3 | TRBD1 | TRBV3-1/TRBV3-2 | CASSQRDSIIRDTQYF | TGTGCCAGCAGCCAACGGGACAGTATTATACGTGATACGCAGTATTTT
14 | large | TRBJ2-1 | . | TRBV7-3 | CASSPDALAGEQFF | TGTGCCAGCAGCCCAGATGCCCTGGCGGGGGAGCAGTTCTTC
18 | medium-sized | TRBJ2-3 | . | TRBV28 | CASSLMSGRMTSTDTQYF | TGTGCCAGCAGTTTGATGAGCGGGCGCATGACTAGCACAGATACGCAGTATTTT
13 | . | TRBJ2-7 | . | TRBV3-1/TRBV3-2 | CASSQLAGYEQYF | TGTGCCAGCAGCCAATTGGCAGGTTACGAGCAGTACTTC
16 | medium-sized | TRBJ2-1 | . | TRBV19 | CASSIGGGGWGNEQFF | TGTGCCAGTAGTATAGGTGGGGGAGGATGGGGCAATGAGCAGTTCTTC
13 | . | TRBJ1-1 | . | TRBV5-1 | CASSLQGNTEAFF | TGCGCCAGCAGCCTACAGGGTAACACTGAAGCTTTCTTT
16 | . | TRBJ2-7 | TRBD2 | TRBV4-2 | CASSLHKRETTDEQYF | TGTGCCAGCAGCCTACACAAGCGGGAGACAACTGACGAGCAGTACTTC
15 | . | TRBJ2-7 | . | TRBV11-2 | CASSLYTGTKYEQYF | TGTGCCAGCAGCTTATATACAGGAACTAAGTACGAGCAGTACTTC
15 | . | TRBJ2-3 | . | TRBV28 | CASSLPSGSTDTQYF | TGTGCCAGCAGTTTACCCAGCGGGAGCACAGATACGCAGTATTTT
14 | few | TRBJ2-7 | TRBD2 | TRBV2 | CAIGGSGGPYEQYF | TGTGCCATCGGGGGAAGCGGGGGCCCCTACGAGCAGTACTTC
16 | . | TRBJ2-1 | . | TRBV28 | CASSLFRGSSYNEQFF | TGTGCCAGCAGTTTATTTCGAGGGAGCTCCTACAATGAGCAGTTCTTC
13 | . | TRBJ1-1 | . | TRBV13 | CASSLQQNTEAFF | TGTGCCAGCAGCTTACAACAGAACACTGAAGCTTTCTTT
15 | . | TRBJ1-2 | TRBD1 | TRBV27 | CASSSRQGSVYGYTF | TGTGCCAGCAGTTCCAGACAGGGTTCAGTCTATGGCTACACCTTC
12 | . | TRBJ1-1 | . | TRBV24-1 | CATSDRTDEAFF | TGTGCCACCAGTGACCGGACAGATGAAGCTTTCTTT
14 | . | TRBJ2-5 | TRBD1 | TRBV19 | CASSVQGAGETQYF | TGTGCCAGTAGTGTCCAGGGGGCCGGGGAGACCCAGTACTTC
16 | . | TRBJ2-7 | TRBD1 | TRBV7-9 | CASSAARDRGGHEQYF | TGTGCCAGCAGCGCCGCTAGGGACAGGGGAGGGCACGAGCAGTACTTC
15 | . | TRBJ1-2 | TRBD1 | TRBV24-1 | CATSDFGQGAVGYTF | TGTGCCACCAGTGATTTTGGACAGGGGGCAGTTGGCTACACCTTC
14 | . | TRBJ1-2 | TRBD1 | TRBV28 | CASRRQGAPHGYTF | TGTGCCAGCAGGCGACAGGGGGCGCCTCATGGCTACACCTTC
12 | . | TRBJ2-1 | . | TRBV7-8 | CASSPGGWEQFF | TGTGCCAGCAGCCCCGGCGGGTGGGAGCAGTTCTTC
19 | . | TRBJ2-5 | TRBD1 | TRBV5-1 | CASRKERGFETGTEETQYF | TGCGCCAGCAGAAAGGAGAGAGGGTTCGAAACCGGGACAGAAGAGACCCAGTACTTC
15 | . | TRBJ2-7 | . | TRBV28 | CASSPTSGWQWEQYF | TGTGCCAGCAGTCCCACCTCAGGGTGGCAATGGGAGCAGTACTTC
14 | . | TRBJ2-7 | TRBD2 | TRBV28 | CASKLPGLAYEQYF | TGTGCCAGCAAACTCCCAGGACTAGCCTACGAGCAGTACTTC